The next 23 T cell receptor beta chains were all read from a single sample in a study of T cells in Graves' hyperthyroidism and ophthalmopathy. Researchers took RNA transcripts and amplified the TCR beta CDR3 regions from them. HTBI primers were employed in a first-round RT-PCR of the TCR CDR3. MiXCR was run by TCRdb on the multiplex PCR reads, yielding one entry per CDR3 protein. The sample gives around 760,000 distinct CDR3 sequences, roughly 32% of which show up once; less than 35% is in the top ten. Sequenced material: blood. The receptors were sampled from a woman aged 35 to 49 with Graves' hyperthyroidism.

With regard to this clonotype: A much larger clone lies one base from this, so it may be a read error. The chain uses TRBV15 and TRBJ2-7; D is possibly TRBD1 or TRBD2 (7 bases each). The length of the CDR3 is 14 residues. Per the germline V gene, CDR1 is LNHNV and CDR2 is YYDKDF (reference sequence). CDR3 sequence reads: CATSGGVTLYEQCF. As DNA, the CDR3 is TGTGCCACCTCAGGGGGGGTCACCCTCTACGAGCAGTGCTTC.

The sample holds a few counts of this clonotype. The chain joins TRBV9 to TRBJ1-1; D is perhaps TRBD1 (5 bases). V lost 1 base and J 5 bases, leaving 18 bases between the germline ends. Germline-derived CDR1 and CDR2 are SGDLS and YYNGEE. This CDR3 comprises 16 residues. The CDR3 reads CASSVPGSGNKTEAFF. In DNA form, the CDR3 reads TGTGCCAGCAGCGTACCAGGGAGCGGCAACAAAACTGAAGCTTTCTTT. The variable domain in full, completed from reference TRBV9 and TRBJ1-1, reads DSGVTQTPKHLITATGQRVTLRCSPRSGDLSVYWYQQSLDQGLQFLIQYYNGEERAKGNILERFSAQQFPDLHSELNLSSLELGDSALYFCASSVPGSGNKTEAFFGQGTRLTVV.

This clonotype was detected ten times or more. The V gene is TRBV12-3 or TRBV12-4, the J gene TRBJ1-1; no reliable D call. Trimming removed 5 bases from V and 2 bases from J, with 15 bases in between. The CDR3 extends over 15 amino acids. The CDR3 is CASSPPGASNTEAFF. CDR3 sequence (DNA): TGTGCCAGCAGTCCCCCTGGAGCGTCAAACACTGAAGCTTTCTTT.

J is TRBJ1-3 and V is TRBV16, with 9 bases that match TRBD1. The V gene's germline CDR1 is KGHSY and CDR2 FQNENV. The CDR3 sequence is 21 residues long. Germline trimming cut 4 bases from V and 0 bases from J; bases unmatched to any gene: 19. DNA of the CDR3: TGTGCCAGCAGCCTCACTGCGCTGGGGACAGGGTCTAAGAGCTCTGGAAACACCATATATTTT. Its translation is CASSLTALGTGSKSSGNTIYF.

This clonotype came up many times. V gene TRBV7-8 combines with J gene TRBJ1-2; D is undetermined. Per germline, CDR1 SGHVS and CDR2 FQNEAQ. The V end was cut by 5 bases, the J end by 3 bases, with 19 bases between. The CDR3 covers 16 residues. This chain's CDR3 is CASSKKIAGFYYGYTF. CDR3 bases: TGTGCCAGCAGCAAAAAGATCGCCGGGTTCTACTATGGCTACACCTTC.

The CDR3 DNA follows: TGTGCCATCAGTGATGGGACTAGCTTCACAGATACGCAGTATTTT. Translating gives CAISDGTSFTDTQYF. The chain combines TRBV10-3 with TRBJ2-3, with 9 bases fitting TRBD2. The CDR3 covers 15 residues. The V segment lost 3 bases and the J segment 2 bases; nucleotides outside the gene matches: 3. CDR1 is ENHRY and CDR2 is SYGVKD in the germline V gene.

The V gene is TRBV7-2, the J gene TRBJ2-5; 8 bases map to TRBD1. Losses at the gene ends were 5 bases for V and 5 bases for J; bases not matched to a gene: 7. The CDR3 spans 14 residues. Germline loops: CDR1 SGHTA, CDR2 FQGNSA. In DNA form, the CDR3 reads TGTGCCAGCAGCCATGGACAGGGTCCGGAGACCCAGTACTTC. It yields the protein CASSHGQGPETQYF.

This chain connects TRBV15 to TRBJ1-1, with TRBD1 as a possible D gene (5 bases). The germline V gene encodes CDR1 LNHNV and CDR2 YYDKDF (reference sequence). The CDR3 has 14 amino acids. The ends were cut back, 2 bases at V and 1 base at J, with 8 bases in the middle. The CDR3 region has the DNA TGTGCCACCAGCAGACCTCAGGGGAACACTGAAGCTTTCTTT. Translated, it gives CATSRPQGNTEAFF.

As regards this clonotype: Likely a read error: the CDR3 ends without its conserved phenylalanine or tryptophan. V is TRBV19 and J is TRBJ1-1; no firm D call. CDR1 LNHDA and CDR2 SQIVND come from the germline V gene (reference sequence). Trimming pared 3 bases from V and 3 bases from J, leaving 11 bases between. The CDR3 consists of 14 residues. Here the CDR3 reads CASSIFPGDTEAFL. CDR3 nucleotides: TGTGCCAGTAGTATTTTCCCGGGAGACACTGAAGCTTTCCTT.

The chain employs TRBV6-2 or TRBV6-3 and TRBJ1-3; 8 nucleotides align to TRBD1. This CDR3 spans 20 amino acids. Germline trimming cut 2 bases from V and 0 bases from J; bases unmatched to any gene: 15. In germline, CDR1 is MNHEY, CDR2 SVGEGT. The CDR3 loop reads CASSYRTHDRGGTSGNTIYF. DNA of the CDR3: TGTGCCAGCAGTTACCGCACACACGACAGGGGAGGAACCTCTGGAAACACCATATATTTT.

The chain couples TRBV19 to TRBJ2-7; D might be TRBD1 (5 bases). Trimming took off 5 bases at V and 3 bases at J, with 17 bases between the two ends. CDR1 and CDR2 (germline): LNHDA, SQIVND (reference sequence). CDR3 length: 15 residues. The CDR3 coding sequence is TGTGCCAGTAGTCGGTCAGGGTGGCGTCTCTACGAGCAGTACTTC. Encoded protein: CASSRSGWRLYEQYF.

The chain couples TRBV4-1 to TRBJ2-7; 9 bases agree with TRBD1. CDR3 size: 15 residues. Germline-derived CDR1 and CDR2 are MGHRA and YSYEKL. The V segment lost 1 base and the J segment 5 bases; nucleotides outside the gene matches: 6. The CDR3 region has the DNA TGCGCCAGCAGCCAAGTAGAGTGGACAGGGGACGAGCAGTACTTC. Translation: CASSQVEWTGDEQYF.

The V gene is TRBV6-1, the J gene TRBJ2-7; 7 bases are a match to TRBD1. The V gene end was trimmed by 8 bases and the J gene end by 5 bases; junction bases not matched to a gene: 9. This CDR3 is 13 amino acids long. Germline CDR1 is MNHNS and CDR2 is SASEGT. CDR3 region: CASGPTGVNEQYF. CDR3 nucleotides: TGTGCCAGCGGTCCCACAGGGGTCAACGAGCAGTACTTC.

This clonotype was picked up many times. This rearrangement joins TRBV7-2 to TRBJ1-6, with a weak D call TRBD1 (6 bases). CDR3 size: 15 residues. With 2 bases removed from V and 7 bases from J, the gap between germline ends came to 12 bases. Germline CDR1 is SGHTA and CDR2 is FQGNSA. The CDR3 DNA follows: TGTGCCAGCAGCTTATCGCAGGGGATCAATTCACCCCTCCACTTT. This gives the protein CASSLSQGINSPLHF.

In its sample, this clonotype was seen a few times. An end of the junction differs from the germline gene, which may be a read error. This chain joins TRBV7-2 and TRBJ1-2; D is ambiguous. This CDR3 spans 16 amino acids. Germline V gene sequence: CDR1 SGHTA, CDR2 FQGNSA. The CDR3 here is CASSQGPGRINYGYTF. The CDR3 DNA follows: TGCGCCAGCAGCCAAGGCCCAGGACGGATCAACTATGGCTACACCTTC.

J is TRBJ1-1 and V is TRBV12-3 or TRBV12-4; D may be TRBD1 (5 bases). The CDR3 is 12 residues long. Trimming cost V 4 bases and J 8 bases, with 11 bases left between them. CDR3 in DNA: TGTGCCAGCAGTTATTACGGGGGAGAAGCTTTCTTT. It encodes CASSYYGGEAFF.

Notes on this clonotype: The junction does not match germline at one end; this may be a read error. This chain connects TRBV11-2 to TRBJ1-2, with D uncertain. CDR1 and CDR2 from the germline V gene are SGHAT and FQNNGV. The CDR3 runs to 15 residues. The CDR3 sequence: CTSSLDEATRYGYTF. In nucleotides, the CDR3 is TGTACCAGCAGCTTAGACGAGGCGACCCGTTATGGCTACACCTTC.

The V call is TRBV5-1, the J call TRBJ2-2; possibly TRBD1 for D (5 bases). This CDR3 is built from 13 residues. The germline CDR1 and CDR2 sequences are SGHRS and YFSETQ. Trimming removed 4 bases from V and 7 bases from J, with 11 bases in between. The CDR3 DNA follows: TGCGCCAGCAGCCTGACAGTTAACGGGGAGCTGTTTTTT. It encodes CASSLTVNGELFF.

Of note for this clonotype: One base away lies a much larger clone, so this may be a sequencing read error. This likely comes from a read error, as the CDR3 has no conserved phenylalanine or tryptophan at its end. The chain links TRBV10-3 to TRBJ2-7, with D unclear. Germline CDR1 reads ENHRY; CDR2 reads SYGVKD. The CDR3 spans 12 residues. V was cut by 10 bases and J by 0 bases, with 10 bases left in between. The CDR3 sequence is CASTLSSYEQYL. CDR3 nucleotide sequence: TGTGCCAGCACCCTGAGCTCCTACGAGCAGTACCTC.

V is TRBV20-1 and J is TRBJ1-1, with D uncertain. This CDR3 contains 14 residues. CDR1 DFQATT and CDR2 SNEGSKA come from the germline V gene (reference sequence). The ends were cut back, 3 bases at V and 4 bases at J, with 15 bases in the middle. The CDR3 coding sequence is TGCAGTGCTAGTCTCGGTATCGCGGGCACTGAAGCTTTCTTT. Its protein product is CSASLGIAGTEAFF.

The V and J genes are TRBV2 and TRBJ1-2; the D gene is possibly TRBD1 (5 bases). Germline V gene sequence: CDR1 SNHLY, CDR2 FYNNEI. V was clipped by 7 bases and J by 8 bases, with 11 bases between them. The CDR3 extends over 11 amino acids. DNA of the CDR3: TGTGCCAGCATTCCAAACAGGGGCTACACCTTC. It translates to CASIPNRGYTF. Filled out from reference TRBV2 and TRBJ1-2, the complete variable domain reads EPEVTQTPSHQVTQMGQEVILRCVPISNHLYFYWYRQILGQKVEFLVSFYNNEISEKSEIFDDQFSVERPDGSNFTLKIRSTKLEDSAMYFCASIPNRGYTFGSGTRLTVV.

This clonotype was counted between two and nine times. The chain employs TRBV15 and TRBJ2-3; TRBD1 matches at 7 bases. Germline-derived CDR1 and CDR2 are LNHNV and YYDKDF (reference sequence). Trimming took 5 bases from V and 4 from J; bases not matched to a gene: 6. This CDR3 is 14 amino acids long. CDR3 residues: CATSRDRGADTQYF. The CDR3, as DNA: TGTGCCACCAGCCGGGACAGAGGGGCAGATACGCAGTATTTT.

This clonotype showed up just a few times. The chain joins TRBV19 to TRBJ1-1; 7 bases align to TRBD1. J gave up 2 bases and V 5 bases, and 14 bases lay outside the gene matches. CDR3 length: 17 residues. Germline V gene lookup returns CDR1 LNHDA and CDR2 SQIVND (reference sequence). The CDR3 DNA reads TGTGCCAGTAGTCCGAACAGGGGCGGACCGACTAACACTGAAGCTTTCTTT. The encoded protein is CASSPNRGGPTNTEAFF.